The next 32 T cell receptor beta chains were all read from a single sample in a study of CD8+CD57+ T cells in acquired aplastic anemia. Genomic DNA served as template for TCR beta VDJ and CDR3 profiling. TCRdb fed the reads into MiXCR, producing one record per CDR3 protein. The data contain 350,000 to 450,000 distinct CDR3 sequences, about two thirds of them singletons. Sample: sorted CD4+, CD8+, or CD8+CD57+ T cells (not recorded which) from PBMCs. These receptors were taken from a human donor in good health, serving as a control.

As for this clonotype: The junction and the germline gene differ at one end; a read error may be behind it. The chain couples TRBV15 to TRBJ1-1; no definite D call. The CDR3 extends over 11 amino acids. Germline CDR1 is LNHNV and CDR2 is YYDKDF (reference sequence). Here the CDR3 reads CASTSQGQAFF. The CDR3 DNA sequence: TGTGCCAGCACCTCCCAAGGTCAAGCCTTCTTT.

As for this clonotype: A read error may produce the germline difference seen at one junction end. CDR3 bases: TGCGCCAGCAGTTTGGGGACGGCCAATGAGCACCAGCATTTT. Protein product: CASSLGTANEHQHF. The rearrangement joins TRBV7-3 to TRBJ1-5; tentative D call: TRBD1 (5 bases). The CDR3 is made up of 14 amino acids. The germline V gene encodes CDR1 SGHTA and CDR2 FQGTGA.

This clonotype was observed many times. The chain is built from TRBV7-2 and TRBJ2-3, with D possibly being TRBD1 (6 bases). Between the trimmed V and J ends, which lost 5 bases and 1 base, there was a span of 10 bases. The CDR3 loop spans 14 amino acids. CDR1 is SGHTA, CDR2 FQGNSA, per germline. CDR3 in amino acids: CASSEGHRTDTQYF. In nucleotides, the CDR3 is TGTGCCAGCAGCGAGGGACACCGCACAGATACGCAGTATTTT.

This sequence joins TRBV9 and TRBJ1-6; possibly TRBD1 for D (5 bases). V lost 4 bases, J lost 7 bases, and 12 bases lay in between. There are 14 residues in the CDR3. The germline gives CDR1 SGDLS, CDR2 YYNGEE. CDR3 in DNA: TGTGCCAGCAGCTCGGTAGGGACGAATTCACCCCTCCACTTT. Translating it yields CASSSVGTNSPLHF.

Worth noting for this clonotype: A read error may account for a junction end that differs from germline. The J gene is TRBJ1-1, the V gene TRBV29-1, with D possibly TRBD1 on 5 matching bases. The CDR3 consists of 12 residues. Looked up from germline, CDR1 is SQVTM and CDR2 is ANQGSEA. CDR3 loop: CSAEGEESEAFF. In DNA, the CDR3 is TGCAGCGCTGAAGGGGAGGAATCTGAAGCTTTCTTT.

As regards this clonotype: The conserved closing phenylalanine or tryptophan is absent in this CDR3, likely reflecting a read error. The DNA is omitted, as the CDR3 cannot be located on it reliably, and the CDR3 follows TCRdb's listing. The CDR3 spells CASRKDSPSQRHRGAVV. The V gene is TRBV2, the J gene TRBJ2-2; the table's D call TRBD1 went unverified against the DNA. CDR1 is SNHLY, CDR2 FYNNEI, per germline. The CDR3 spans 17 amino acids, including both terminal residues.

Worth noting for this clonotype: This clone may be a read error of a much larger clone one base away. The J gene is TRBJ2-5, the V gene TRBV20-1, with TRBD1 matching over 10 bases. The CDR3 spans 14 residues. From germline, CDR1 is DFQATT and CDR2 SNEGSKA (reference sequence). The CDR3 reads CSADPGQGPETQCF. The CDR3 nucleotides are TGCAGTGCAGATCCGGGACAGGGGCCCGAGACCCAGTGCTTC.

Concerning this clonotype: The CDR3 end shows no conserved phenylalanine or tryptophan, and so a read error is likely. The DNA is omitted, as the CDR3 cannot be located on it reliably, and the CDR3 follows TCRdb's listing. The chain employs TRBV7-3 and TRBJ1-2. The CDR3 adds up to 13 amino acids, both ends counted. CDR1 SGHTA and CDR2 FQGTGA come from the germline V gene. This CDR3 reads CASNLRDEQYFGS.

There are many counts of this clonotype. The chain links TRBV5-1 to TRBJ2-1, with TRBD1 matching 9 bases. The germline gives CDR1 SGHRS, CDR2 YFSETQ. CDR3 size: 14 residues. Unmatched junction bases numbered 11, after V lost 8 bases and J lost 8 bases. CDR3 region: CASLQTGGGDEQFF. CDR3 sequence (DNA): TGCGCCAGTCTTCAAACAGGGGGCGGGGATGAGCAGTTCTTC. The variable domain in full, completed from reference TRBV5-1 and TRBJ2-1, reads KAGVTQTPRYLIKTRGQQVTLSCSPISGHRSVSWYQQTPGQGLQFLFEYFSETQRNKGNFPGRFSGRQFSNSRSEMNVSTLELGDSALYLCASLQTGGGDEQFFGPGTRLTVL.

J is TRBJ2-2 and V is TRBV5-1, with 13 bases identical to TRBD2. CDR3 length equals 15 residues. The V gene's germline CDR1 is SGHRS and CDR2 YFSETQ. The V and J ends lost 4 bases and 7 bases, in that order; junction bases with no gene match: 4. The CDR3: CASSIGTSGIGELFF. The CDR3 bases are TGCGCCAGCAGCATAGGGACTAGCGGGATCGGGGAGCTGTTTTTT.

This sequence joins TRBV25-1 and TRBJ1-5, with TRBD1 matching over 7 bases. From germline, CDR1 is MGHDK and CDR2 SYGVNS. V shed 6 bases and J 1 base; nucleotides not matched to a gene: 3. The CDR3 length is 14 residues. The CDR3 sequence is CASSRTGSNQPQHF. The CDR3 bases are TGTGCCAGCAGCCGGACAGGCAGCAATCAGCCCCAGCATTTT.

The chain's CDR3 is CASSPETGENIQYF. The CDR3 coding sequence is TGTGCCAGCAGCCCCGAAACCGGGGAAAACATTCAGTACTTC. The rearrangement links TRBV11-2 to TRBJ2-4, with D possibly matching TRBD2 (5 bases). V gave up 5 bases and J gave up 5 bases, with 13 bases separating them. Germline loops: CDR1 SGHAT, CDR2 FQNNGV. This CDR3 is built from 14 residues.

V gene TRBV4-1 combines with J gene TRBJ2-7; 11 positions match TRBD1. Germline values: CDR1 MGHRA, CDR2 YSYEKL. Trimming cost V 4 bases and J 6 bases; bases outside gene matches: 2. The CDR3 spans 13 residues. The CDR3 coding sequence is TGCGCCAGCAGCCGGGACAGGGGGTCCGAGCAGTACTTC. This encodes CASSRDRGSEQYF.

A remark on this clonotype: As the CDR3 is not closed by the conserved phenylalanine or tryptophan, this likely results from a read error. The V and J genes are TRBV19 and TRBJ1-5; D is uncertain. CDR1 LNHDA and CDR2 SQIVND come from the germline V gene (reference sequence). Trimming stripped 6 bases from V and 10 bases from J, with 16 bases between. CDR3 size: 13 residues. In DNA, the CDR3 is TGTGCCAGTAGCATCTCCCGGGATCCCCCCCAGCATCCC. This encodes CASSISRDPPQHP.

The chain recombines TRBV7-6 with TRBJ1-2; unclear D gene. Trimming took 5 bases from V and 0 from J, leaving 7 bases between them. Germline V gene lookup returns CDR1 SGHVS and CDR2 FNYEAQ. The CDR3 has 13 residues. CDR3 bases: TGTGCCAGCAGCGGGGTCTCTAACTATGGCTACACCTTC. Its translation: CASSGVSNYGYTF.

Ten or more counts support this clonotype. The chain joins TRBV19 to TRBJ1-3; D unresolved. V lost 3 bases and J lost 0, with 9 bases in between. CDR3 length equals 15 residues. Germline V lookup: CDR1 LNHDA, CDR2 SQIVND (reference sequence). The CDR3 sequence: CASSIPVGSGNTIYF. The DNA of the CDR3 is TGTGCCAGTAGTATCCCGGTTGGCTCTGGAAACACCATATATTTT.

This clonotype was observed a handful of times. This chain's CDR3 is CSVSGGANQPQHF. CDR3 DNA sequence: TGCAGCGTGTCAGGGGGGGCCAATCAGCCCCAGCATTTT. This chain links TRBV20-1 with TRBJ1-5, with TRBD1 matching 7 bases. This CDR3 region has 13 residues. Per germline, CDR1 DFQATT and CDR2 SNEGSKA (reference sequence).

The chain employs TRBV12-3 or TRBV12-4 and TRBJ1-1; D is possibly TRBD1 (5 bases). Trimming stripped 5 bases from V and 5 bases from J, with 12 bases between. CDR3 length: 13 residues. The CDR3 region has the DNA TGTGCCAGCAGTCACGTCAGGGATACTGAAGCTTTCTTT. Protein sequence: CASSHVRDTEAFF.

V is TRBV5-4 and J is TRBJ1-2; D might be TRBD1 (5 bases). Trimming cost V 3 bases and J 4 bases, with 13 bases left between them. CDR1 is SGHNT, CDR2 YYREEE, per germline (reference sequence). The CDR3 runs 14 residues. The CDR3, as DNA: TGTGCCAGCAGCTCCGCTAGCGGGGCCTATGGCTACACCTTC. Amino acids: CASSSASGAYGYTF.

This clonotype came up once. The J gene is TRBJ2-7, the V gene TRBV3-1; 13 nucleotides line up with TRBD2. The CDR3 sequence is 15 residues long. V lost 2 bases, J lost 7 bases, and 5 bases stayed unmatched. Per the germline V gene, CDR1 is LGHDT and CDR2 is YNNKEL (reference sequence). The CDR3 region is CASSQTSGGDNEQYF. CDR3 nucleotide sequence: TGTGCCAGCAGCCAAACTAGCGGGGGGGACAATGAGCAGTACTTC.

This clonotype was picked up many times. The CDR3 DNA is TGTGCCAGCAGTTCGACAGGGGGAGGCTACACCTTC. Its protein is CASSSTGGGYTF. J is TRBJ1-2 and V is TRBV27; 9 nucleotides align to TRBD1. The CDR3 consists of 12 residues. Germline CDR1 MNHEY, CDR2 SMNVEV (reference sequence). Germline trimming cut 4 bases from V and 8 bases from J; bases unmatched to any gene: 2.

About this clonotype itself: One end of the junction is discordant with germline, which a read error may explain. The chain combines TRBV2 with TRBJ2-1, with a tentative D call TRBD1 (5 bases). The germline gives CDR1 SNHLY, CDR2 FYNNEI. This CDR3 is built from 11 residues. The CDR3 here is CASGGHNEQCF. The DNA for the CDR3 is TGTGCCAGCGGCGGACACAATGAGCAGTGCTTC.

This chain joins TRBV9 and TRBJ1-6, with D tentatively TRBD1 (6 bases). This CDR3 is built from 15 residues. Germline values: CDR1 SGDLS, CDR2 YYNGEE. V was pared by 5 bases and J by 17 bases, with 26 bases between. CDR3 DNA sequence: TGTGCCAGCAGTGCCGGGCGGACAGAGGGTATTCGCATCCACTTT. It encodes CASSAGRTEGIRIHF.

This clonotype was observed a single time. One end of the junction varies from germline; a read error may be responsible. V is TRBV5-6 and J is TRBJ1-3; no definite D call. This CDR3 is 15 amino acids long. Germline CDR1 SGHDT, CDR2 YYEEEE. The CDR3 region has the DNA TGTGCCACCAGCGGCCCCCCTAACTCTGGAAACACCATATATTTT. Protein product: CATSGPPNSGNTIYF.

As for this clonotype: At one boundary the junction diverges from the germline segment, which might be a read error. V is TRBV5-4 and J is TRBJ1-2; D call uncertain. The CDR3 length is 14 residues. Germline V gives CDR1 SGHNT, CDR2 YYREEE (reference sequence). CDR3 nucleotide sequence: TGTGCCGGCAGCCTGACTAGCGGACTGAATGGCTACACCTTC. This codes for CAGSLTSGLNGYTF. Variable domain in full (rest from reference TRBV5-4 and TRBJ1-2): ETGVTQSPTHLIKTRGQQVTLRCSSQSGHNTVSWYQQALGQGPQFIFQYYREEENGRGNFPPRFSGLQFPNYSSELNVNALELDDSALYLCAGSLTSGLNGYTFGSGTRLTVV.

A remark on this clonotype: The junction and the germline gene differ at one end; a read error may be behind it. J is TRBJ2-6 and V is TRBV7-6, with D unclear. Germline V gene data show CDR1 as SGHVS and CDR2 as FNYEAQ. The CDR3 is 14 amino acids. The DNA of the CDR3 is TGTGCCAGCAGCTTGGGTAACAGTGCAGAGGCCCAGAACTTC. The encoded protein is CASSLGNSAEAQNF.

The CDR3 nucleotides are TGTGCCAGCAGGGGATGGGGAGATCACAATGAGCAGTTCTTC. It is translated as CASRGWGDHNEQFF. The gene calls are TRBV2 and TRBJ2-1, with a possible D match to TRBD2 (5 bases). The CDR3 runs to 14 residues. CDR1 is SNHLY and CDR2 is FYNNEI in the germline V gene. Trimming stripped 6 bases from V and 5 bases from J, with 14 bases between.

V usage is TRBV7-2 and J usage is TRBJ2-3, with unresolved D. V dropped 8 bases and J dropped 4 bases, with 16 bases sitting between them. Per the germline V gene, CDR1 is SGHTA and CDR2 is FQGNSA. The CDR3 contains 14 residues. The CDR3 region has the DNA TGTGCCAGCGGGTGGAATGGTGCGGCAGATACGCAGTATTTT. Translation gives CASGWNGAADTQYF.

This clonotype showed up just once. This sequence joins TRBV7-9 and TRBJ1-3; D call uncertain. The germline V gene has CDR1 SEHNR and CDR2 FQNEAQ (reference sequence). This CDR3 contains 17 residues. V was clipped by 4 bases and J by 10 bases, with 26 bases between them. CDR3 amino acids: CASSSGGSKRPSTTIYF. DNA for the CDR3: TGTGCCAGCAGCTCCGGTGGATCCAAGAGACCCAGTACTACCATATATTTT.

Remarks on this clonotype: The junction shows a germline mismatch at one end, possibly a read error. This chain uses TRBV7-2 with TRBJ1-6, with D perhaps matching TRBD1 (5 bases). Germline loops: CDR1 SGHTA, CDR2 FQGNSA. CDR3 length: 16 residues. CDR3 bases: TGTGCCAGCAGTTTAGCCCTCGAACAGGTCTTCGGGCCCCTCCACTTT. This translates into CASSLALEQVFGPLHF.

Details on this clonotype: The junction and the germline gene differ at one end; a read error may be behind it. The chain links TRBV2 to TRBJ2-2; no definite D call. Germline assignment: CDR1 SNHLY and CDR2 FYNNEI. This CDR3 contains 10 residues. CDR3 in amino acids: CASNSGELFF. Written as DNA, the CDR3 is TGTGCCAGCAACAGCGGGGAGCTGTTTTTT.

V gene TRBV5-1 combines with J gene TRBJ1-2; no clear D. V shed 5 bases and J shed 2 bases, with 16 bases lying between them. CDR1 and CDR2 (germline): SGHRS, YFSETQ. The CDR3 is made up of 15 amino acids. CDR3 sequence (DNA): TGCGCCAGCAGTACCCGTGTCTGCGCCAACTATGGCTACACCTTC. This translates into CASSTRVCANYGYTF. The full variable domain, with the rest looked up from reference TRBV5-1 and TRBJ1-2, is KAGVTQTPRYLIKTRGQQVTLSCSPISGHRSVSWYQQTPGQGLQFLFEYFSETQRNKGNFPGRFSGRQFSNSRSEMNVSTLELGDSALYLCASSTRVCANYGYTFGSGTRLTVV.